Sequencing of this T cell receptor beta chain was carried out in a study of blood T cell repertoires in COVID-19. Study-wide background: Specimens from acute and convalescent COVID-19 originated in the United States, Italy and Spain. PBMCs, B-cell-depleted T cells, or T cells provided the cDNA or gDNA that made up the material.

This CDR3 has 16 amino acids. Per the germline V gene, CDR1 is MGHRA and CDR2 is YSYEKL. V shed 4 bases and J 1 base; nucleotides not matched to a gene: 7. Profiled with immunoSEQ multiplex PCR; TCRdb holds only in-frame clones, not every one. The sample gives 100,000 to 120,000 clones, about four fifths of which show up once; approximately 15% is in the top ten. V usage is TRBV4-1 and J usage is TRBJ2-3; 8 bases agree with TRBD1. The source material was peripheral blood. This receptor was identified in an elderly woman with acute or convalescent COVID-19. The CDR3 nucleotides read TGCGCCAGCAGCCTGGACAGGGTAGTGGGCACAGATACGCAGTATTTT. Its protein is CASSLDRVVGTDTQYF.